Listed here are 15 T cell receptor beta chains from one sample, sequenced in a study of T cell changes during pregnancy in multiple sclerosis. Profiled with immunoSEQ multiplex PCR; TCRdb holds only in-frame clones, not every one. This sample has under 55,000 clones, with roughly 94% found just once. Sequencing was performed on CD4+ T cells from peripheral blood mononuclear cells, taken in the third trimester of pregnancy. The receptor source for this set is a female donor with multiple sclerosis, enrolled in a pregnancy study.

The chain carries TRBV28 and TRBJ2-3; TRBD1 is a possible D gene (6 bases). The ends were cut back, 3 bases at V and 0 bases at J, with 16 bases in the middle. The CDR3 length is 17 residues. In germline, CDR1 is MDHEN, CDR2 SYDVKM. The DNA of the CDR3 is TGTGCCAGCAGTTTGGGTCCGGGACACCCTAGCACAGATACGCAGTATTTT. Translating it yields CASSLGPGHPSTDTQYF.

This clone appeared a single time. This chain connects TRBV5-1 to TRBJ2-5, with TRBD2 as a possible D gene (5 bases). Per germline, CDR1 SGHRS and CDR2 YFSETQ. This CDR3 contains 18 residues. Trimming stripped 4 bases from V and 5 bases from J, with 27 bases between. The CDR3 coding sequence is TGCGCCAGCAGCGGACTGCAAGATCGTACCAGTCTCAGGGAGACCCAGTACTTC. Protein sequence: CASSGLQDRTSLRETQYF.

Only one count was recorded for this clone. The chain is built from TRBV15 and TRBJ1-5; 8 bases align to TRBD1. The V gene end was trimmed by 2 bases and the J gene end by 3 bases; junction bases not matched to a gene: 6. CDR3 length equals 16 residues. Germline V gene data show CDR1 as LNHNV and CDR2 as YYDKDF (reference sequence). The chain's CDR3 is CATSRRPGQDNQPQHF. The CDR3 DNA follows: TGTGCCACCAGCAGACGCCCGGGACAGGACAATCAGCCCCAGCATTTT.

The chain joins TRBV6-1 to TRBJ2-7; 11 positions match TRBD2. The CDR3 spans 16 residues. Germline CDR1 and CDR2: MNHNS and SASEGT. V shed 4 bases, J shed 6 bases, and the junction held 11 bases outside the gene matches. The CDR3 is CASSVTSGGSTGEQYF. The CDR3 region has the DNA TGTGCCAGCAGTGTTACTAGCGGGGGTTCCACAGGCGAGCAGTACTTC.

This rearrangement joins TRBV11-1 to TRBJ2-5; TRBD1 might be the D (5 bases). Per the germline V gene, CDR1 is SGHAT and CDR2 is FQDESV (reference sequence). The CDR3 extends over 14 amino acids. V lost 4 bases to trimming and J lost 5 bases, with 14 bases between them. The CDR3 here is CASSYGRAGETQYF. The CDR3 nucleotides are TGTGCCAGCAGCTATGGCAGGGCTGGGGAGACCCAGTACTTC.

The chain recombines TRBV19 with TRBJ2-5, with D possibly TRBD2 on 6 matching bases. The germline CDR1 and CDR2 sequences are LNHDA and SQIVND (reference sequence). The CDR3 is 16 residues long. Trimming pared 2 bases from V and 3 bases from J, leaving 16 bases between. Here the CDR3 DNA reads TGTGCCAGTAGTATAAGGCCCGGGACTTTAAAAGAGACCCAGTACTTC. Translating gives CASSIRPGTLKETQYF.

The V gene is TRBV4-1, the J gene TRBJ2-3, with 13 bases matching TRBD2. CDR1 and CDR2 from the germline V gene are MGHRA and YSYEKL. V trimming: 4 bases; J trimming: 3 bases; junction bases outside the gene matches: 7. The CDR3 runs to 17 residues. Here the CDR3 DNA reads TGCGCCAGCAGCCCGTTTTGGACTAGCGGGGGTACAGATACGCAGTATTTT. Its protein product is CASSPFWTSGGTDTQYF.

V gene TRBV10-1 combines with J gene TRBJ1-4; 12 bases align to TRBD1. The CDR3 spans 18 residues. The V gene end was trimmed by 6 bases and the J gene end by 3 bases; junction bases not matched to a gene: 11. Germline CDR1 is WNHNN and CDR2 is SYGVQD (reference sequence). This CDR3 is CASSIPGGQGASNEKLFF. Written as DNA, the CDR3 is TGCGCCAGCAGCATTCCCGGGGGACAGGGGGCTTCTAATGAAAAACTGTTTTTT.

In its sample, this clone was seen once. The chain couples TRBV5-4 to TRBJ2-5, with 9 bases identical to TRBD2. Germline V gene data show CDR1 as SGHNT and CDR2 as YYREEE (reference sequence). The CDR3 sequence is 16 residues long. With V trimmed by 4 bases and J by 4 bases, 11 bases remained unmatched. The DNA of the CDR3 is TGTGCCAGCAGCGGGGGTCGCGGGAGGGGAGGAGAGACCCAGTACTTC. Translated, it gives CASSGGRGRGGETQYF.

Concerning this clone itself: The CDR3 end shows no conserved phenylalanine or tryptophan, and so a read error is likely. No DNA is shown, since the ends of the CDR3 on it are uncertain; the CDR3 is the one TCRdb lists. CDR3 sequence: CASGTGFSLRIA. The V and J genes are TRBV2 and TRBJ1-4; the table's D call of TRBD1 was not tested on the DNA. With termini counted, the CDR3 has 12 amino acids. CDR1 is SNHLY and CDR2 is FYNNEI in the germline V gene.

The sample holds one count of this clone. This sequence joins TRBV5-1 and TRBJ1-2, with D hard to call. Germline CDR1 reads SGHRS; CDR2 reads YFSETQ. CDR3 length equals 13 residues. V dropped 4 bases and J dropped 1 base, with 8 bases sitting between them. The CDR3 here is CASSQANNYGYTF. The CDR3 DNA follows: TGCGCCAGCAGCCAGGCTAATAACTATGGCTACACCTTC. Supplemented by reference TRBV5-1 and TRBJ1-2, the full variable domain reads KAGVTQTPRYLIKTRGQQVTLSCSPISGHRSVSWYQQTPGQGLQFLFEYFSETQRNKGNFPGRFSGRQFSNSRSEMNVSTLELGDSALYLCASSQANNYGYTFGSGTRLTVV.

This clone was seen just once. The CDR3 reads CASSPTRGVGRNSPLHF. CDR3 nucleotides: TGCGCCAGCAGCCCCACTCGCGGGGTGGGGAGGAATTCACCCCTCCACTTT. The chain combines TRBV4-1 with TRBJ1-6; D remains unclear. Germline V gene data show CDR1 as MGHRA and CDR2 as YSYEKL. The V gene lost 4 bases and the J gene lost 7 bases, with 20 bases spanning the gap. The CDR3 loop spans 17 amino acids.

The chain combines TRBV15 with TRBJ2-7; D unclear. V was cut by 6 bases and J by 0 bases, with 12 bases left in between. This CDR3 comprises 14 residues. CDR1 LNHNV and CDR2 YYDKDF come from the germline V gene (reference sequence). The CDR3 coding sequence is TGTGCCACCAGTCCACAGTTCACCTCCTACGAGCAGTACTTC. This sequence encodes CATSPQFTSYEQYF.

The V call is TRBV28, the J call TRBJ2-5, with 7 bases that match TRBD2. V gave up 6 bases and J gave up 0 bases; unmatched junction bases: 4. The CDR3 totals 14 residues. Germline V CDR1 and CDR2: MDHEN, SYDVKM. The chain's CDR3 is CASRLATHQETQYF. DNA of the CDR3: TGTGCCAGCAGACTAGCGACGCACCAAGAGACCCAGTACTTC. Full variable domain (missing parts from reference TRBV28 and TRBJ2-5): DVKVTQSSRYLVKRTGEKVFLECVQDMDHENMFWYRQDPGLGLRLIYFSYDVKMKEKGDIPEGYSVSREKKERFSLILESASTNQTSMYLCASRLATHQETQYFGPGTRLLVL.

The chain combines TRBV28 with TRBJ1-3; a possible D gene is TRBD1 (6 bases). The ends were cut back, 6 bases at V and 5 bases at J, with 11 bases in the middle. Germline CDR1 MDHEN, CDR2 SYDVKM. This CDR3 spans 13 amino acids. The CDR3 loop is CASSSGERNTIYF. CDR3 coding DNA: TGTGCCAGCAGCTCAGGGGAAAGAAACACCATATATTTT. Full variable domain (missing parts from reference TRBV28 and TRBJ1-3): DVKVTQSSRYLVKRTGEKVFLECVQDMDHENMFWYRQDPGLGLRLIYFSYDVKMKEKGDIPEGYSVSREKKERFSLILESASTNQTSMYLCASSSGERNTIYFGEGSWLTVV.